This entry lists 22 T cell receptor beta chains sequenced from one sample in a study of early T cells in non-severe SARS-CoV-2 infection. TCRdb processed the 5' RACE reads anew with MiXCR; each CDR3 protein has one entry. This sample has tens of thousands of distinct CDR3 sequences, with 12% found just once. The sample comprised whole blood. These receptors were taken from an adult who was a healthcare worker with PCR-confirmed SARS-CoV-2 infection or an uninfected control (not recorded which).

This clonotype was seen ten or more times. The chain carries TRBV11-2 and TRBJ2-1; 8 bases match TRBD2. The ends lost 5 bases at V and 6 bases at J; junction bases unmatched: 12. The CDR3 covers 16 residues. Germline V gene lookup returns CDR1 SGHAT and CDR2 FQNNGV. Here the CDR3 reads CASSLRETSAGNEQFF. CDR3 nucleotides: TGTGCCAGCAGCCTAAGGGAGACTAGCGCCGGCAATGAGCAGTTCTTC.

This clonotype was seen at least ten times. The chain recombines TRBV14 with TRBJ2-1, with TRBD2 matching over 7 bases. This CDR3 region has 15 residues. The V and J ends lost 0 bases and 3 bases, in that order; junction bases with no gene match: 2. Germline CDR1 is SGHDN and CDR2 is FVKESK. The CDR3 loop is CASSQERENYNEQFF. The CDR3 bases are TGTGCCAGCAGCCAAGAGCGGGAGAACTACAATGAGCAGTTCTTC.

This clonotype was found many times. The chain links TRBV29-1 to TRBJ2-3; TRBD2 agrees at 8 bases. Germline V gene data show CDR1 as SQVTM and CDR2 as ANQGSEA. Trimming took 4 bases from V and 9 from J; bases not matched to a gene: 6. The CDR3 totals 12 residues. The CDR3 nucleotides are TGCAGCGTTGCGCAGCCGGGAGGGACGCAGTATTTT. Its protein is CSVAQPGGTQYF.

A few counts support this clonotype. The chain links TRBV7-2 to TRBJ2-3; D is unclear. There are 11 residues in the CDR3. The germline V and J ends were trimmed by 5 bases and 2 bases, with 2 bases remaining between them. Germline V gives CDR1 SGHTA, CDR2 FQGNSA. Here the CDR3 DNA reads TGTGCCAGCAGCATCACAGATACGCAGTATTTT. As protein: CASSITDTQYF.

This chain links TRBV7-9 with TRBJ2-7; D is perhaps TRBD1 (7 bases). The CDR3 runs to 13 residues. V was cut by 4 bases and J by 3 bases, with 10 bases left in between. Looked up from germline, CDR1 is SEHNR and CDR2 is FQNEAQ (reference sequence). The CDR3: CASSWRDSYEQYF. For the CDR3, the DNA is TGTGCCAGCAGCTGGCGGGACAGCTACGAGCAGTACTTC.

This sequence joins TRBV29-1 and TRBJ1-2, with D possibly TRBD1 on 5 matching bases. Germline CDR1 SQVTM, CDR2 ANQGSEA. Trimming took 3 bases from V and 2 from J, leaving 13 bases between them. The length of the CDR3 is 14 residues. The CDR3 spells CSVDGGSINYGYTF. In DNA form, the CDR3 reads TGCAGCGTTGATGGGGGGTCTATAAACTATGGCTACACCTTC.

This clonotype occurred many times. The genes are TRBV7-9 and TRBJ2-3; D possibly corresponds to TRBD1 (5 bases). The germline gives CDR1 SEHNR, CDR2 FQNEAQ (reference sequence). The CDR3 sequence is 14 residues long. Trimming shortened V by 8 bases and J by 6 bases, and 18 bases separated the two germline ends. CDR3 in amino acids: CASWGAWGSDTQYF. The CDR3 DNA reads TGTGCCAGCTGGGGCGCGTGGGGCTCGGATACGCAGTATTTT.

This clonotype was counted only a few times. The chain is built from TRBV30 and TRBJ2-7, with D uncertain. The V end lost 2 bases, the J end lost 5 bases, and 13 bases lay between the germline ends. Germline CDR1 reads GTSNPN; CDR2 reads SVGIG (reference sequence). This CDR3 comprises 13 residues. The CDR3 loop reads CAWSQVTQNEQYF. The DNA for the CDR3 is TGTGCCTGGAGTCAGGTTACCCAGAACGAGCAGTACTTC.

This clonotype was counted between two and nine times. The chain employs TRBV29-1 and TRBJ2-3, with 7 bases aligning to TRBD2. The CDR3 runs to 12 residues. The V segment lost 6 bases and the J segment 6 bases; nucleotides outside the gene matches: 6. CDR1 is SQVTM, CDR2 ANQGSEA, per germline. CDR3 in amino acids: CSVHLTSDTQYF. In DNA, the CDR3 is TGCAGCGTCCACTTGACTAGCGATACGCAGTATTTT.

This clonotype occurred a few times. The chain uses TRBV20-1 and TRBJ2-7; possible D gene TRBD2, 6 bases. Trimming took 0 bases from V and 2 from J, leaving 14 bases between them. Germline V CDR1 and CDR2: DFQATT, SNEGSKA (reference sequence). CDR3 size: 15 residues. CDR3 residues: CSARDGGRPTYEQYF. In DNA, the CDR3 is TGCAGTGCTAGAGACGGAGGGAGGCCTACCTACGAGCAGTACTTC.

This clonotype was observed many times. V is TRBV7-6 and J is TRBJ2-7; D not resolved. Germline CDR1 is SGHVS and CDR2 is FNYEAQ. The CDR3 covers 15 residues. Trimming stripped 6 bases from V and 0 bases from J, with 15 bases between. The CDR3 here is CASRQSTDTSYEQYF. The CDR3 DNA follows: TGTGCCAGCAGACAGTCGACCGATACCTCCTACGAGCAGTACTTC.

This clonotype was observed a few times. The chain recombines TRBV29-1 with TRBJ2-1, with 7 positions matching TRBD1. In germline, CDR1 is SQVTM, CDR2 ANQGSEA. V lost 3 bases and J lost 4; bases outside the gene matches: 12. This CDR3 has 16 residues. This chain's CDR3 is CSVDLWVRGQYNEQFF. In DNA, the CDR3 is TGCAGCGTTGACTTGTGGGTGAGGGGACAGTACAATGAGCAGTTCTTC.

This clonotype was counted a few times. The chain links TRBV19 to TRBJ2-7, with D possibly being TRBD2 (6 bases). Trimming shortened V by 9 bases and J by 3 bases, and 21 bases separated the two germline ends. The CDR3 contains 15 residues. Germline lookup yields CDR1 LNHDA and CDR2 SQIVND (reference sequence). The CDR3: CASAQGGGAFYEQYF. The CDR3 coding sequence is TGTGCCAGCGCCCAAGGAGGAGGGGCGTTCTACGAGCAGTACTTC.

This clonotype was recorded a few times. The chain has TRBV6-5 and TRBJ1-2; D is ambiguous. The CDR3 sequence is 12 residues long. Trimming removed 5 bases from V and 2 bases from J, with 6 bases in between. Germline CDR1 is MNHEY and CDR2 is SVGAGI. The CDR3 bases are TGTGCCAGCAGTCGGGGAAACTATGGCTACACCTTC. Amino acids: CASSRGNYGYTF.

This clonotype was counted many times. This chain connects TRBV20-1 to TRBJ2-5; 11 bases line up with TRBD2. Germline V gene sequence: CDR1 DFQATT, CDR2 SNEGSKA (reference sequence). Trimming took 0 bases from V and 5 from J; bases not matched to a gene: 11. This CDR3 is 17 amino acids long. In nucleotides, the CDR3 is TGCAGTGCTAGAGATACACTAGCGGGGGCACTTCGGGAGACCCAGTACTTC. Protein: CSARDTLAGALRETQYF.

This clonotype was counted at least ten times. V and J are TRBV19 and TRBJ2-7; TRBD1 matches at 8 bases. Germline lookup yields CDR1 LNHDA and CDR2 SQIVND (reference sequence). The CDR3 has 13 amino acids. Trimming cost V 2 bases and J 4 bases; bases outside gene matches: 1. The CDR3 sequence is CASSIRTGYEQYF. The CDR3 nucleotides read TGTGCCAGTAGTATACGGACAGGGTACGAGCAGTACTTC. Supplemented by reference TRBV19 and TRBJ2-7, the full variable domain reads DGGITQSPKYLFRKEGQNVTLSCEQNLNHDAMYWYRQDPGQGLRLIYYSQIVNDFQKGDIAEGYSVSREKKESFPLTVTSAQKNPTAFYLCASSIRTGYEQYFGPGTRLTVT.

This clonotype was observed many times. V usage is TRBV7-9 and J usage is TRBJ1-6, with a tentative D call TRBD1 (5 bases). This CDR3 contains 19 residues. Germline V lookup: CDR1 SEHNR, CDR2 FQNEAQ (reference sequence). V gave up 1 base and J gave up 7 bases, with 23 bases separating them. As DNA, the CDR3 is TGTGCCAGCAGCTTAGTTTTACAGGTGAATCTTCTATGGAATTCACCCCTCCACTTT. Protein product: CASSLVLQVNLLWNSPLHF.

V gene TRBV9 combines with J gene TRBJ2-1, with a possible D match to TRBD1 (9 bases). The CDR3 extends over 17 amino acids. The V end lost 4 bases, the J end lost 1 base, and 18 bases lay between the germline ends. Germline V CDR1 and CDR2: SGDLS, YYNGEE. This chain's CDR3 is CASSPRGGQGSYNEQFF. CDR3 in DNA: TGTGCCAGCAGCCCACGGGGGGGACAGGGTTCCTACAATGAGCAGTTCTTC.

V and J are TRBV2 and TRBJ1-6; tentative D call: TRBD1 (6 bases). CDR1 is SNHLY, CDR2 FYNNEI, per germline. V gave up 3 bases and J gave up 8 bases, with 8 bases separating them. There are 13 residues in the CDR3. This CDR3 reads CASSDHRDSPLHF. Here the CDR3 DNA reads TGTGCCAGCAGTGACCACAGGGATTCACCCCTCCACTTT.

V is TRBV9 and J is TRBJ2-5, with 9 nucleotides matching TRBD1. From germline, CDR1 is SGDLS and CDR2 YYNGEE. This CDR3 has 14 residues. V shed 4 bases, J shed 6 bases, and the junction held 7 bases outside the gene matches. The CDR3 nucleotides are TGTGCCAGCAGCCCTGGGACAGGGTGGAAGACCCAGTACTTC. It yields the protein CASSPGTGWKTQYF.

This clonotype was counted only a few times. The V gene is TRBV12-3 or TRBV12-4, the J gene TRBJ1-5; 7 nucleotides match TRBD1. The CDR3 sequence is 15 residues long. Unmatched junction bases numbered 6, after V lost 5 bases and J lost 2 bases. CDR3: CASSQGGSGNQPQHF. CDR3 in DNA: TGTGCCAGCAGTCAGGGGGGTTCTGGCAATCAGCCCCAGCATTTT.

This clonotype showed up just a few times. The chain links TRBV28 to TRBJ1-6, with 8 bases matching TRBD1. The CDR3 has 20 residues. V dropped 5 bases and J dropped 5; count of bases not matched to a gene: 20. Germline lookup yields CDR1 MDHEN and CDR2 SYDVKM. The CDR3 nucleotides read TGTGCCAGCAGTCTACCTTACCCCTCTCTGTGGACAGGGAATAATTCACCCCTCCACTTT. It is translated as CASSLPYPSLWTGNNSPLHF.